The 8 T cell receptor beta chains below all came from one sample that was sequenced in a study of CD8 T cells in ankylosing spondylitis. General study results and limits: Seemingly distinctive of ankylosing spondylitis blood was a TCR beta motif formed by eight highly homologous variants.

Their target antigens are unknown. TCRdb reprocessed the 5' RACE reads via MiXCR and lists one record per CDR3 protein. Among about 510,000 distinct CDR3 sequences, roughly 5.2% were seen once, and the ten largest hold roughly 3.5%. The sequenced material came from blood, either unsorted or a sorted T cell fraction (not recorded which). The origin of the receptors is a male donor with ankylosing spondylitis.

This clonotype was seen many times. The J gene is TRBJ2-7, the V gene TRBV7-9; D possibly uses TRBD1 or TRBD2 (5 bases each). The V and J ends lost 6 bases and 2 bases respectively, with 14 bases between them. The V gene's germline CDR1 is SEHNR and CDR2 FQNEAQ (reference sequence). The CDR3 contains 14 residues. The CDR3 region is CASSSPGRTYEQYF. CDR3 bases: TGTGCCAGCAGTTCCCCGGGACGGACCTACGAGCAGTACTTC.

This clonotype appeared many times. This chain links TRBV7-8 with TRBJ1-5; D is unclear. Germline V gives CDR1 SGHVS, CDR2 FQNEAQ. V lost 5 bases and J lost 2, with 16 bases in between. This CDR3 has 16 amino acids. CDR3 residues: CASSPEGWLRNQPQHF. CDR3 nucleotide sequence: TGTGCCAGCAGCCCCGAAGGGTGGTTACGCAATCAGCCCCAGCATTTT.

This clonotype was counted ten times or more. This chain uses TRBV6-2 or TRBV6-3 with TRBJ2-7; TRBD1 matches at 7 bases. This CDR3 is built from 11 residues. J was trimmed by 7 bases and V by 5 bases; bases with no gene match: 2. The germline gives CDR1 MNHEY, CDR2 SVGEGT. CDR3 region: CASSGRGEQYF. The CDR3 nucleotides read TGTGCCAGCAGTGGCAGGGGGGAGCAGTACTTC.

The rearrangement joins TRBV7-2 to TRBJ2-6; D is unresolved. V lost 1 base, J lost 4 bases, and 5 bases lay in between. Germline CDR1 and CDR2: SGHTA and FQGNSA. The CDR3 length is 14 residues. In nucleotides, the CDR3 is TGTGCCAGCAGCTTAGTGGAAGGGGCCAACGTCCTGACTTTC. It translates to CASSLVEGANVLTF.

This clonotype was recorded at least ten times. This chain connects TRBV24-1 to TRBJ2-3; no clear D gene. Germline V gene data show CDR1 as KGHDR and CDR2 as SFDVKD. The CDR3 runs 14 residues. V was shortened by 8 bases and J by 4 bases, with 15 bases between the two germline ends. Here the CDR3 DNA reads TGTGCCACCATGACAAACGAACGGCCAGATACGCAGTATTTT. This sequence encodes CATMTNERPDTQYF.

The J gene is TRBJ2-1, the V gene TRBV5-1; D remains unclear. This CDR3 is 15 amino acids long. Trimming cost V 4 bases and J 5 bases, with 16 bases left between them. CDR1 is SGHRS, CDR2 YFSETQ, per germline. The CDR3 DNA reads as TGCGCCAGCAGCCCCTCACGTAACCGGGACAATGAGCAGTTCTTC. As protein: CASSPSRNRDNEQFF.

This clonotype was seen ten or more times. The CDR3 DNA reads TGCAGTGCTGGGATGGCCCAGCCCCAGCATTTT. Its translation is CSAGMAQPQHF. The J gene is TRBJ1-5, the V gene TRBV20-1, with D unclear. The CDR3 is 11 amino acids. In germline, CDR1 is DFQATT, CDR2 SNEGSKA (reference sequence). Trimming left V 5 bases short and J 7 bases short, with 9 bases between.

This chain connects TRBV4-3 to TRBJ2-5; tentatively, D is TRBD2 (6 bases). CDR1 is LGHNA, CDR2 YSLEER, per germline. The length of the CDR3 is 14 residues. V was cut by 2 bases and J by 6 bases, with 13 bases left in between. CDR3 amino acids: CASSQNSGGQTQYF. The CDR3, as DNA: TGCGCCAGCAGCCAAAACTCCGGGGGACAGACCCAGTACTTC.